The text below deals with one TCR beta chain. Random hexamers were used to reverse transcribe an amount of roughly 0.5 to 1 ug RNA. TCRdb re-derived calls from the immunoSEQ multiplex PCR reads in MiXCR, one entry per CDR3 protein. The repertoire holds around 200,000 distinct CDR3 sequences, with about 94% as singletons. With V trimmed by 6 bases and J by 5 bases, 6 bases remained unmatched. Germline CDR1 SGHVS, CDR2 FQNEAQ. The CDR3 has 14 residues. This sample is drawn from a study of CD8 T cells in Susac syndrome. What was sequenced was CD4+ T cells from PBMCs. The TCR was taken from a human donor with Susac syndrome. The V gene is TRBV7-8, the J gene TRBJ2-7; the match to TRBD2 covers 11 bases. For the CDR3, the DNA is TGTGCCAGCAGTTCTAGCGGGAGGCCCAACGAGCAGTACTTC. Residues: CASSSSGRPNEQYF.